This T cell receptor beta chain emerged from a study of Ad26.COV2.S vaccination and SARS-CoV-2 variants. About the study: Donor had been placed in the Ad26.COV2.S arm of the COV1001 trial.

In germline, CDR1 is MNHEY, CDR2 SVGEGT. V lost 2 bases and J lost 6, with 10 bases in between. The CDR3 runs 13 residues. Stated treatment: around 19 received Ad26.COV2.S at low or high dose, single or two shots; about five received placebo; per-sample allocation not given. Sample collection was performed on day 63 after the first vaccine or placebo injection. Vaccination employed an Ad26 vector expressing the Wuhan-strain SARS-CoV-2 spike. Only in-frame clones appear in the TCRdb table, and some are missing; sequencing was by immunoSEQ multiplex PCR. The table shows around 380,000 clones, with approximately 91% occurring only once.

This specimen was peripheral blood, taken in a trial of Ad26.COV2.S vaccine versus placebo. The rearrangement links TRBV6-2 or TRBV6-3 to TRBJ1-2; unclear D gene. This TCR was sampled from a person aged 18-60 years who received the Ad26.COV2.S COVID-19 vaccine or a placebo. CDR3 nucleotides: TGTGCCAGCAGTTACGAGGCGTATAATGGCTACACCTTC. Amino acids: CASSYEAYNGYTF.